This T cell receptor (beta chain) was identified during a study of shared clonotypes between healthy human individuals. Germline CDR1 is MDHEN and CDR2 is SYDVKM. Trimming stripped 11 bases from V and 0 bases from J, with 18 bases between. There are 15 residues in the CDR3. Donors, healthy HIV-negative adults, lacked recent acute infections or vaccinations. A CD45RA+ naive subset and a CD45RA-negative memory subset were split from CD4+ cells. The assay used deep level. Measured with immunoSEQ multiplex PCR; TCRdb has only the in-frame clones, and not every one. The table has some 1.5 million clones, 95% to 99% seen once. Worth noting for this clone: Antigen unknown.

General study findings and limits: With few donors, the genetic and exposure-history diversity represented was limited.

The sequenced material came from naive CD4+ T cells sorted from blood. The subset here: CD45RA+ positively selected. The receptor comes from a man aged 30 to 39 in good health. V and J are TRBV28 and TRBJ2-3; no clear D gene. The chain's CDR3 is CAVENRLTSTDTQYF. The CDR3 DNA sequence: TGTGCCGTAGAAAACAGACTCACTAGCACAGATACGCAGTATTTT.